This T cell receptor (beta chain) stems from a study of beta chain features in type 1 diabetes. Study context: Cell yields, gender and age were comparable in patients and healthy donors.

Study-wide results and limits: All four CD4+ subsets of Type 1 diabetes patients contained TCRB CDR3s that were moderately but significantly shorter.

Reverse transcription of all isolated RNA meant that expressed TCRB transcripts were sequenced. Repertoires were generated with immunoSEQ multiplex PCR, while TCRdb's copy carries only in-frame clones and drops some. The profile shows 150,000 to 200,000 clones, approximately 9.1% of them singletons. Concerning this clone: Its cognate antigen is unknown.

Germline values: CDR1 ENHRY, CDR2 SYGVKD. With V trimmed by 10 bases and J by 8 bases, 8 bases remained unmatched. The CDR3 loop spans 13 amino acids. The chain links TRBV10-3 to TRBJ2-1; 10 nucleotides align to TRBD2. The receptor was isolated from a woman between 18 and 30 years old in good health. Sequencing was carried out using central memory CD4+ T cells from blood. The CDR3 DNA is TGTGCCACTGGACTAGCGGCGACGGATGAGCAGTTCTTC. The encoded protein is CATGLAATDEQFF.